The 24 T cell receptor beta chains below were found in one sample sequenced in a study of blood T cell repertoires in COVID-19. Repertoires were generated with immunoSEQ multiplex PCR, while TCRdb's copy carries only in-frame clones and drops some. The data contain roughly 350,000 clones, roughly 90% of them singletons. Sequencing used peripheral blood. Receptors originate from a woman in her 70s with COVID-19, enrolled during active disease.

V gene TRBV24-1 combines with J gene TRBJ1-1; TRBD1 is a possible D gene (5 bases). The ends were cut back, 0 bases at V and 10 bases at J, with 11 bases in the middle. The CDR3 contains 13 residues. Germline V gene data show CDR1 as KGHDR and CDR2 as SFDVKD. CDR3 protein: CATSDLRGGVAFF. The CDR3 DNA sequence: TGTGCCACCAGTGATTTGCGGGGGGGAGTAGCTTTCTTT.

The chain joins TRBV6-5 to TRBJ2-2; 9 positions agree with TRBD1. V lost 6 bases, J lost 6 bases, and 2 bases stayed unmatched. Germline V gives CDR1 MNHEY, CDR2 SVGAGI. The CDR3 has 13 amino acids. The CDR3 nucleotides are TGTGCCAGCAGAAACAGGGGGCCCGGGGAGCTGTTTTTT. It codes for CASRNRGPGELFF.

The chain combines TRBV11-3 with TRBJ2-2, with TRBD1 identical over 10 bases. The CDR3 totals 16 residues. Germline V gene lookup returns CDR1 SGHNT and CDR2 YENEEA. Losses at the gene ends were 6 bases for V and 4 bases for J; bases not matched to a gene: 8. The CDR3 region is CASRSGDRGSTGELFF. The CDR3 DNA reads TGTGCCAGCAGATCGGGGGACAGGGGTAGCACCGGGGAGCTGTTTTTT.

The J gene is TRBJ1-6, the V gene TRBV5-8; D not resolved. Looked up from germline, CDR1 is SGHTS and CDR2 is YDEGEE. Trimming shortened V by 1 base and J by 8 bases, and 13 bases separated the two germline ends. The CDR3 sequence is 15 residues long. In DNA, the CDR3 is TGTGCCAGCAGCTTGTGGCCACCCTCTGATTCACCCCTCCACTTT. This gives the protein CASSLWPPSDSPLHF.

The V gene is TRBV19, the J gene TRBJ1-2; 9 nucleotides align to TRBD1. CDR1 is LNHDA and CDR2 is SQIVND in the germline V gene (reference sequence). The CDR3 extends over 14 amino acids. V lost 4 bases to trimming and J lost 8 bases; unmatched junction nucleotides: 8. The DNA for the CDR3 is TGTGCCAGTAGTAGCGGGACAGGGATACCAGGCTACACCTTC. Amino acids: CASSSGTGIPGYTF. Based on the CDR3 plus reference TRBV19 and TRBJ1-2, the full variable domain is DGGITQSPKYLFRKEGQNVTLSCEQNLNHDAMYWYRQDPGQGLRLIYYSQIVNDFQKGDIAEGYSVSREKKESFPLTVTSAQKNPTAFYLCASSSGTGIPGYTFGSGTRLTVV.

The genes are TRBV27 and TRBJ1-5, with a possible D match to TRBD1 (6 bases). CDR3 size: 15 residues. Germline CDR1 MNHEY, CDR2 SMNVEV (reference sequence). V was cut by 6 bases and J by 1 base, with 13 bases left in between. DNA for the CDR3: TGTGCCAGCAGAACCAGGGGCCGCAGCAATCAGCCCCAGCATTTT. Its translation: CASRTRGRSNQPQHF.

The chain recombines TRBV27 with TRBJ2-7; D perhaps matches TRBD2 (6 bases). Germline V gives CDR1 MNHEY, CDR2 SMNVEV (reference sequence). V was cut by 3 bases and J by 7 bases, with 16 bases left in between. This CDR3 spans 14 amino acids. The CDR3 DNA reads TGTGCCAGCAGTTTGGACGGGGGACCGAAGGAGCAGTACTTC. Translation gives CASSLDGGPKEQYF.

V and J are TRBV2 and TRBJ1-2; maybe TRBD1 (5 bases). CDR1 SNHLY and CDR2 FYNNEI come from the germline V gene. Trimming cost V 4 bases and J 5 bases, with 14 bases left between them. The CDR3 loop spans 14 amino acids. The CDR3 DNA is TGTGCCAGCAGTGGAGGACACCCCGGTTATGGCTACACCTTC. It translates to CASSGGHPGYGYTF.

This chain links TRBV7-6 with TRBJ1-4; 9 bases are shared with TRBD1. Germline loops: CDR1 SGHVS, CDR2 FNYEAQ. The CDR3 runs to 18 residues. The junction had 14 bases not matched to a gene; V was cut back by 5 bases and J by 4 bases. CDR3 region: CASSPQTGQGPYNEKLFF. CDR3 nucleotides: TGTGCCAGCAGCCCGCAAACGGGACAGGGACCATATAATGAAAAACTGTTTTTT. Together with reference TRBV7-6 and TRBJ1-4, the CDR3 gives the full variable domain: GAGVSQSPRYKVTKRGQDVALRCDPISGHVSLYWYRQALGQGPEFLTYFNYEAQQDKSGLPNDRFSAERPEGSISTLTIQRTEQRDSAMYRCASSPQTGQGPYNEKLFFGSGTQLSVL.

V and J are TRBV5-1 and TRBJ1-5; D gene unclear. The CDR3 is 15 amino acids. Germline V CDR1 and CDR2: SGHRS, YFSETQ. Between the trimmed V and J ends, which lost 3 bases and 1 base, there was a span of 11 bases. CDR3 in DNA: TGCGCCAGCAGCTATAATTCGGGGAGCAATCAGCCCCAGCATTTT. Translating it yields CASSYNSGSNQPQHF. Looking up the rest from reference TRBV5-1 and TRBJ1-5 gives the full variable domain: KAGVTQTPRYLIKTRGQQVTLSCSPISGHRSVSWYQQTPGQGLQFLFEYFSETQRNKGNFPGRFSGRQFSNSRSEMNVSTLELGDSALYLCASSYNSGSNQPQHFGDGTRLSIL.

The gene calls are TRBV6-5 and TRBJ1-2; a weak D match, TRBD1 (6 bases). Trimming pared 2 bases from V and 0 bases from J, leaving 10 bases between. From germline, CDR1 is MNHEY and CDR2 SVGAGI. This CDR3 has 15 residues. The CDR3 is CASSYDWTANYGYTF. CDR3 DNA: TGTGCCAGCAGTTACGACTGGACAGCTAACTATGGCTACACCTTC.

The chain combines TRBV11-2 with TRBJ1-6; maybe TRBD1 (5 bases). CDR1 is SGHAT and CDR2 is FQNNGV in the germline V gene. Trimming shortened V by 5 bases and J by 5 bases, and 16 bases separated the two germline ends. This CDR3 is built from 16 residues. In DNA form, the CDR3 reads TGTGCCAGCAGCGAGACAGTCTCGCCGAATAATTCACCCCTCCACTTT. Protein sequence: CASSETVSPNNSPLHF.

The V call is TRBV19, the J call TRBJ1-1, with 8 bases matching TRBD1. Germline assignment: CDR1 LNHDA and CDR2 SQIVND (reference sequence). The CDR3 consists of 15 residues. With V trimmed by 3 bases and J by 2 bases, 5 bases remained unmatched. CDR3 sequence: CASSIPGTGNTEAFF. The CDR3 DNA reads TGTGCCAGTAGTATCCCCGGGACAGGTAACACTGAAGCTTTCTTT.

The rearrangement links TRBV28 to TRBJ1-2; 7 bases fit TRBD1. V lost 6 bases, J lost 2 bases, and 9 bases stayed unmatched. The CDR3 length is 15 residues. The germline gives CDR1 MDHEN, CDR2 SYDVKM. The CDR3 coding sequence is TGTGCCAGCAGCCGTGGCGGGACAGTCAACTATGGCTACACCTTC. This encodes CASSRGGTVNYGYTF.

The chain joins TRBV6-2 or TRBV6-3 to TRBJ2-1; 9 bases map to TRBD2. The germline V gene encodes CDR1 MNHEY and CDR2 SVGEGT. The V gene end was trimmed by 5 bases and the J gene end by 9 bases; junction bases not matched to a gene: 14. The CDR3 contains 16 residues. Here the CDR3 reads CASSRRSAGGPGEQFF. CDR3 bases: TGTGCCAGCAGTCGCCGCTCCGCGGGGGGGCCTGGTGAGCAGTTCTTC.

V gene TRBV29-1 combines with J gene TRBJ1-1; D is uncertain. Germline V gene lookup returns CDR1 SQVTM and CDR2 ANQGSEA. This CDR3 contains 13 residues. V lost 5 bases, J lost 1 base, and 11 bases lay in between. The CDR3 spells CSVKRSPNTEAFF. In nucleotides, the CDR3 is TGCAGCGTTAAGAGGAGCCCGAACACTGAAGCTTTCTTT.

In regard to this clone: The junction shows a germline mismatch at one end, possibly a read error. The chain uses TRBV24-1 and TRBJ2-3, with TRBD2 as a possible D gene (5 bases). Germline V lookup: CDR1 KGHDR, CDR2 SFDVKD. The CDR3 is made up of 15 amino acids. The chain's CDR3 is CATSERGVGTDTQYF. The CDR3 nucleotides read TGTGCCACCAGTGAACGGGGAGTGGGCACTGATACGCAGTATTTT.

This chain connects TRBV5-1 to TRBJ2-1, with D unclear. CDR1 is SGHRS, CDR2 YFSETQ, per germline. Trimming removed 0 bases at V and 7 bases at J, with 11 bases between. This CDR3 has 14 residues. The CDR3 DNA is TGCGCCAGCAGCTTGGCCGGTAATAGTAATGAGCAGTTCTTC. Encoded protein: CASSLAGNSNEQFF.

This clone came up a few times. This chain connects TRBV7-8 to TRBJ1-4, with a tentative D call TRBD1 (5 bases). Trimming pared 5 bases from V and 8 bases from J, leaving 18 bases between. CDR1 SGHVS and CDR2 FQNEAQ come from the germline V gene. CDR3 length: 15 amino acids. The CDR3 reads CASSRGQGRAEKLFF. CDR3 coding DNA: TGTGCCAGCAGCCGAGGGCAGGGCAGGGCCGAAAAACTGTTTTTT.

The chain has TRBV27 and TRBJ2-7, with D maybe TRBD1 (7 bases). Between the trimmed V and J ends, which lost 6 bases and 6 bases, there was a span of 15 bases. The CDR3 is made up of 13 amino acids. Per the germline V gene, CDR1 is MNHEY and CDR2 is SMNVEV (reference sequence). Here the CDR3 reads CASRRGDSTEQYF. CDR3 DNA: TGTGCCAGCAGGAGGGGGGACAGCACCGAGCAGTACTTC.

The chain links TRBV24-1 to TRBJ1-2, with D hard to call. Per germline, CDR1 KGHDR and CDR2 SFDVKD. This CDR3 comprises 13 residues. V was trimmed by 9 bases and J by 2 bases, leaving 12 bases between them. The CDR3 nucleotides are TGTGCCACCTCCCTGGGCCAGAACTATGGCTACACCTTC. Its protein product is CATSLGQNYGYTF.

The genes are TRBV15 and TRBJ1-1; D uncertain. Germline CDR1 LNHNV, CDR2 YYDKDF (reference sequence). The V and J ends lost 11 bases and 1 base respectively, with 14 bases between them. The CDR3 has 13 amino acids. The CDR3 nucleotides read TGTGCCCCCCTCCCGGAGGAGAACACTGAAGCTTTCTTT. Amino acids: CAPLPEENTEAFF.

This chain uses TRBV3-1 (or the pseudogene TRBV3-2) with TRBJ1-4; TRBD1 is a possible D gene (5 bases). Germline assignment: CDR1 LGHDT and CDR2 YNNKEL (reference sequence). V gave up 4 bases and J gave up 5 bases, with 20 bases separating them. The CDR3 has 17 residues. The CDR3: CASSPRTLMGGNEKLFF. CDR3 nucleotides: TGTGCCAGCAGCCCACGGACACTTATGGGGGGGAATGAAAAACTGTTTTTT.

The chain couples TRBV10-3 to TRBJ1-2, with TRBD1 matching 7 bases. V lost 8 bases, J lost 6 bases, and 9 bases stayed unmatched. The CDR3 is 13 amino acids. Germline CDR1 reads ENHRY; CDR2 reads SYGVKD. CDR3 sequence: CAILTGKYDGYTF. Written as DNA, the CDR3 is TGTGCCATCTTGACAGGGAAGTACGATGGCTACACCTTC.